These T cell receptor beta chains were read from a single sample in a study of blood T cells in healthy people across ages. TCRdb reanalysed the 5' RACE reads using MiXCR and keeps one entry per CDR3 protein. Of about 1.1 million distinct CDR3 sequences listed, 35% to 40% are singletons. Sequenced sample: blood. All receptors derive from a man in his late teens or twenties in good health. Both conserved end residues are trimmed from each CDR3.

V	J	CDR3
TRBV19	TRBJ2-2	ASSRLAPGELF
TRBV4-3	TRBJ1-2	ASSHRYTGQGVPNYGYT
TRBV29-1	TRBJ2-1	SVEIGPYNEQF
TRBV20-1	TRBJ2-1	SARPLAGDWGNEQF
TRBV5-1	TRBJ1-1	ASSLGRDGTEAF
TRBV5-1	TRBJ2-2	ASSLAIGVRSTGELF
TRBV20-1	TRBJ2-3	SASRDPDTDTQY
TRBV11-1	TRBJ2-1	ASSSGTRNNEQF
TRBV6-6	TRBJ1-2	ASSIGGAGYT
TRBV5-1	TRBJ1-1	ASSYGSLASGTEAF
TRBV6-5	TRBJ2-7	ASSYGVLSSYEQY
TRBV5-1	TRBJ2-3	ATGQGLTDTQY
TRBV5-1	TRBJ1-4	ASSLGTENEKLF
TRBV4-1	TRBJ1-2	ASSQEPQVSNYGYT
TRBV7-2	TRBJ1-6	ASSYRTRDYSPLH
TRBV5-1	TRBJ2-2	ASSPDGGRNTGELF
TRBV7-2	TRBJ1-2	ASSSADWIYGYT
TRBV7-2	TRBJ1-2	ASSGNQGPYGYT
TRBV7-8	TRBJ2-1	ASSSDRGRGYNEQF
TRBV4-1	TRBJ2-3	ASSQEVRRGDPDTQY
TRBV7-8	TRBJ2-1	ASRKVIGGLRNEQF
TRBV5-1	TRBJ1-1	ASSPERGSTEAF
TRBV5-6	TRBJ2-1	ASRRQGADPYNEQF
TRBV14	TRBJ1-1	ASSPGQGLEAF
TRBV6-5	TRBJ1-1	ATEGNTEAF
TRBV27	TRBJ2-2	ASSLRGLKTGELF
TRBV12-3/TRBV12-4	TRBJ2-7	ASSTDRVYEQY
TRBV24-1	TRBJ1-2	ATSDSSQEINCGYT
TRBV27	TRBJ2-1	ASSLYGSYNEQF
TRBV20-1	TRBJ1-2	SARGGFYT
TRBV7-9	TRBJ1-1	ASSFRDRERMNTEAF
TRBV20-1	TRBJ1-5	SAKTGDHNNQPQH
TRBV9	TRBJ1-1	ASSVEGRAGNTEAF
TRBV3-1	TRBJ2-2	ASSPRTATGELF
TRBV12-3/TRBV12-4	TRBJ2-7	ASSPPPERSYEQY
TRBV6-1	TRBJ1-5	ASSEGVNQPQH
TRBV29-1	TRBJ2-7	SVSGTGKGYEQY
TRBV5-1	TRBJ1-4	ASSVGINEKLF
TRBV9	TRBJ2-2	ASSTRTGTGELF
TRBV20-1	TRBJ1-4	SAMDEKLF
TRBV5-1	TRBJ1-1	ASSLVQANTEAF
TRBV6-2/TRBV6-3	TRBJ2-1	ASSSRPSSGPSRNEQF
TRBV6-6	TRBJ2-3	ATKSGNDADTQY
TRBV7-2	TRBJ2-3	ASSLDRGKDTQY
TRBV7-3	TRBJ1-1	ASSLRWQPNTEAF
TRBV29-1	TRBJ1-1	SVDPYGTVNTEAF
TRBV12-3/TRBV12-4	TRBJ1-5	ASRKQGNQPQH
TRBV6-6	TRBJ2-7	ASNAPGQGAYEQY
TRBV20-1	NA	SARGDREFAEQY
TRBV4-2	TRBJ1-1	ASSQGPVGYTEAF